This TCR beta chain is from a study of radiotherapy plus CTLA-4 blockade in lung cancer. The CDR3 extends over 14 amino acids. Trimming cost V 1 base and J 8 bases; bases outside gene matches: 9. Germline V CDR1 and CDR2: GTSNPN, SVGIG (reference sequence). Here immunoSEQ multiplex PCR was the method, and the copy in TCRdb shows in-frame clones only, minus some. Here the sample spans about 83,000 clones, more than 60% being singletons. With respect to this clone: Its antigen is not known.

Study-wide results and limits: Interferon-beta and early blood T cell clone dynamics reportedly predicted response best. Some TCR clones had been derived from tumors. These clones expanded in peripheral blood after radiotherapy plus ipilimumab.

The source was peripheral blood, collected from a patient treated with radiotherapy plus ipilimumab. The TCR comes from a human donor with non-small cell lung cancer who had a partial response to radiotherapy plus ipilimumab. Some clones in this sample may be carry-over from other donors' samples. This chain connects TRBV30 to TRBJ1-2, with 8 bases lining up with TRBD1. CDR3 DNA: TGTGCCTGGAGTGACAAGGACAGGGATGGAGGCTACACCTTC. Translated: CAWSDKDRDGGYTF.